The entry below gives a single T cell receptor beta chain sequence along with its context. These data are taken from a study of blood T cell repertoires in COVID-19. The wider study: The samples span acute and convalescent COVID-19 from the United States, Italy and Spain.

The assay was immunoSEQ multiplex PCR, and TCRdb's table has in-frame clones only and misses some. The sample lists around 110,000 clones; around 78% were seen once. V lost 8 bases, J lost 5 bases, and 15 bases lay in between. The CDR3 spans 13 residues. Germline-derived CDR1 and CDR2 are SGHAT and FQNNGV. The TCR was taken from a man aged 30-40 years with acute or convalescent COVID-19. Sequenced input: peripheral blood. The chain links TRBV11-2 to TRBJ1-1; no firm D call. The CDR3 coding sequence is TGTGCCAGCGGAGAATTTAGCTTGACTGAAGCTTTCTTT. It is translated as CASGEFSLTEAFF.